What follows are 31 T cell receptor beta chains derived from one specimen sequenced in a study of T cell repertoires in cytomegalovirus infection. TCRdb fed the reads into MiXCR, producing one record per CDR3 protein. The sample lists around 300,000 distinct CDR3 sequences, around a quarter occurring once. These receptors have no known antigen. Sample: cultured PBMCs, taken from culture after CMV antigen stimulation. These receptors originate from a human donor in good health (CMV status not recorded). Some clones in this sample may be carry-over from other donors' samples.

This clonotype was recorded at least ten times. V and J are TRBV6-1 and TRBJ2-1; the match to TRBD2 covers 12 bases. The germline V gene encodes CDR1 MNHNS and CDR2 SASEGT. This CDR3 has 20 amino acids. V was clipped by 5 bases and J by 0 bases; unmatched bases: 14. Written as DNA, the CDR3 is TGTGCCAGCAGTCCCATGACTAGCGGGAGTCATACGAGCTCCTACAATGAGCAGTTCTTC. Protein: CASSPMTSGSHTSSYNEQFF.

This rearrangement joins TRBV2 to TRBJ1-5, with D possibly being TRBD1 (5 bases). CDR1 SNHLY and CDR2 FYNNEI come from the germline V gene. The CDR3 runs to 14 residues. The germline V and J ends were trimmed by 8 bases and 7 bases, with 18 bases remaining between them. The CDR3 sequence is CASGAFGGGQPQHF. In DNA, the CDR3 is TGTGCCAGCGGAGCTTTTGGGGGAGGCCAGCCCCAGCATTTT.

This clonotype has only a few counts. This chain joins TRBV7-2 and TRBJ1-2; 7 bases match TRBD1. V shed 5 bases and J 5 bases; nucleotides not matched to a gene: 11. The length of the CDR3 is 15 residues. Looked up from germline, CDR1 is SGHTA and CDR2 is FQGNSA. The CDR3 bases are TGTGCCAGCAGCCAAGGAGACAGGGCTGGGTATGGCTACACCTTC. It codes for CASSQGDRAGYGYTF.

The chain joins TRBV28 to TRBJ2-5, with 7 positions matching TRBD2. J was trimmed by 2 bases and V by 6 bases; bases with no gene match: 6. Germline values: CDR1 MDHEN, CDR2 SYDVKM. The length of the CDR3 is 14 residues. The CDR3 DNA reads as TGTGCCAGCAGAGCTAGCGGTCCTCAAGAGACCCAGTACTTC. It encodes CASRASGPQETQYF.

The chain recombines TRBV11-2 with TRBJ1-6, with D perhaps matching TRBD1 (6 bases). Germline V gene lookup returns CDR1 SGHAT and CDR2 FQNNGV. Between the trimmed V and J ends, which lost 4 bases and 7 bases, there was a span of 14 bases. The CDR3 length is 15 residues. DNA of the CDR3: TGTGCCAGCAGCTCCAGCGGACAGTGGAATTCACCCCTCCACTTT. This sequence encodes CASSSSGQWNSPLHF.

This chain uses TRBV20-1 with TRBJ2-7; D uncertain. Germline values: CDR1 DFQATT, CDR2 SNEGSKA (reference sequence). This CDR3 contains 12 residues. The V and J ends lost 0 bases and 7 bases respectively, with 10 bases between them. The CDR3, as DNA: TGCAGTGCTAGAGATTTAGGCGATGAGCAGTACTTC. Translated, it gives CSARDLGDEQYF.

The CDR3 sequence is CASSSLRPEETQYF. CDR3 nucleotides: TGTGCCAGCAGCTCCTTACGGCCCGAAGAGACCCAGTACTTC. The chain employs TRBV5-5 and TRBJ2-5; D remains ambiguous. Germline CDR1 and CDR2: SGHKS and YYEKEE (reference sequence). The CDR3 spans 14 residues. Between the trimmed V and J ends, which lost 3 bases and 3 bases, there was a span of 12 bases.

The rearrangement uses TRBV6-6 and TRBJ2-5; 7 bases agree with TRBD1. This CDR3 spans 15 amino acids. V was clipped by 7 bases and J by 1 base; unmatched bases: 9. CDR1 and CDR2 (germline): MNHNY, SVGAGI (reference sequence). The CDR3 loop is CASTPPKGAQETQYF. For the CDR3, the DNA is TGTGCCAGCACCCCACCTAAGGGGGCCCAAGAGACCCAGTACTTC.

This clonotype was counted between two and nine times. This chain joins TRBV6-2 or TRBV6-3 and TRBJ2-7; 10 nucleotides agree with TRBD2. V lost 2 bases to trimming and J lost 7 bases; unmatched junction nucleotides: 5. CDR1 MNHEY and CDR2 SVGEGT come from the germline V gene. This CDR3 region has 14 residues. CDR3 residues: CASSYGSGRREQYF. The CDR3 DNA follows: TGTGCCAGCAGTTACGGTAGCGGGAGGAGGGAGCAGTACTTC.

This chain links TRBV12-3 or TRBV12-4 with TRBJ1-5, with D perhaps TRBD1 (6 bases). The CDR3 is 15 residues long. With 6 bases removed from V and 1 base from J, the gap between germline ends came to 13 bases. The CDR3 protein is CASSSRGASNQPQHF. In DNA, the CDR3 is TGTGCCAGCAGCTCCCGGGGGGCGAGCAATCAGCCCCAGCATTTT.

This clonotype has only a few counts. This sequence joins TRBV11-3 and TRBJ1-2; D possibly corresponds to TRBD1 (5 bases). Per the germline V gene, CDR1 is SGHNT and CDR2 is YENEEA. V lost 1 base and J lost 4, with 13 bases in between. This CDR3 comprises 15 residues. The CDR3 bases are TGTGCCAGCAGCTTAGGGGGACGGAGACTCTATGGCTACACCTTC. Translation gives CASSLGGRRLYGYTF.

This clonotype came up a few times. This rearrangement joins TRBV28 to TRBJ2-1, with TRBD2 identical over 8 bases. The CDR3 runs to 15 residues. Germline-derived CDR1 and CDR2 are MDHEN and SYDVKM. Trimming at V came to 2 bases and at J to 7 bases, leaving 7 bases not matched to a gene. The CDR3 region is CASSLGLSGDNEQFF. The CDR3 DNA follows: TGTGCCAGCAGTTTAGGTCTTAGCGGGGATAATGAGCAGTTCTTC.

The table lists this clonotype with a few counts. In DNA form, the CDR3 reads TGTGCCAGCAGTGAAGCATCAGCGGGAGTCGAGACCCAGTACTTC. Amino acids: CASSEASAGVETQYF. The chain combines TRBV6-1 with TRBJ2-5, with 8 nucleotides matching TRBD2. The germline CDR1 and CDR2 sequences are MNHNS and SASEGT. V gave up 0 bases and J gave up 5 bases; unmatched junction bases: 5. CDR3 size: 15 residues.

This clonotype was picked up a small number of times. The gene calls are TRBV29-1 and TRBJ2-5, with TRBD2 identical over 9 bases. Losses at the gene ends were 3 bases for V and 2 bases for J; bases not matched to a gene: 4. The CDR3 runs to 14 residues. Germline assignment: CDR1 SQVTM and CDR2 ANQGSEA. CDR3 bases: TGCAGCGTTGACGCCGGACTAGCGCAAGAGACCCAGTACTTC. The encoded protein is CSVDAGLAQETQYF.

The sample holds a few counts of this clonotype. The chain employs TRBV7-2 and TRBJ1-2, with a tentative D call TRBD1 (5 bases). V lost 5 bases to trimming and J lost 4 bases, with 17 bases between them. The CDR3 is 15 residues long. From germline, CDR1 is SGHTA and CDR2 FQGNSA. DNA for the CDR3: TGTGCCAGCAGCCCCTATATCGGGGCTGGCTATGGCTACACCTTC. Protein sequence: CASSPYIGAGYGYTF.

CDR3 amino acids: CASSPTDFYYEQYF. DNA for the CDR3: TGTGCCAGCAGTCCAACAGACTTCTACTACGAGCAGTACTTC. The chain is built from TRBV27 and TRBJ2-7; D remains unclear. V lost 5 bases and J 3 bases, leaving 14 bases between the germline ends. The CDR3 contains 14 residues. Germline V lookup: CDR1 MNHEY, CDR2 SMNVEV (reference sequence).

The chain is built from TRBV24-1 and TRBJ2-2; 10 bases line up with TRBD2. The V and J ends lost 5 bases and 5 bases, in that order; junction bases with no gene match: 10. The germline V gene encodes CDR1 KGHDR and CDR2 SFDVKD. The CDR3 has 17 residues. This CDR3 is CATSVRAGGPGTGELFF. CDR3 DNA: TGTGCCACCAGTGTCAGAGCGGGAGGGCCGGGAACCGGGGAGCTGTTTTTT.

This clonotype was counted many times. V is TRBV12-3 or TRBV12-4 and J is TRBJ2-1; perhaps TRBD2 as D (5 bases). The germline V and J ends were trimmed by 2 bases and 6 bases, with 17 bases remaining between them. The CDR3 consists of 16 residues. DNA for the CDR3: TGTGCCAGCAGTTTATCGCGGGTCAACCCCCTCAATGAGCAGTTCTTC. Encoded protein: CASSLSRVNPLNEQFF.

A few counts support this clonotype. CDR3 sequence (DNA): TGTGCCAGCAGTTTGACCGGCTACGAGCAGTACGTC. Translation: CASSLTGYEQYV. The rearrangement joins TRBV6-2 or TRBV6-3 to TRBJ2-7; D call uncertain. Trimming stripped 4 bases from V and 3 bases from J, with 7 bases between. Germline V lookup: CDR1 MNHEY, CDR2 SVGEGT. CDR3 length: 12 amino acids.

V gene TRBV19 combines with J gene TRBJ2-3; D may be TRBD1 (5 bases). Trimming removed 3 bases from V and 5 bases from J, with 24 bases in between. Germline loops: CDR1 LNHDA, CDR2 SQIVND (reference sequence). This CDR3 is 18 amino acids long. The CDR3 region is CASSIGQDAGITVDTQYF. CDR3 nucleotide sequence: TGTGCCAGTAGTATTGGGCAAGACGCAGGGATTACAGTAGATACGCAGTATTTT.

The chain has TRBV12-3 or TRBV12-4 and TRBJ2-3; TRBD2 agrees at 10 bases. The CDR3 has 15 amino acids. The J segment lost 0 bases and the V segment lost 6 bases, leaving 3 bases of the junction unmatched. This chain's CDR3 is CASRLAGPSTDTQYF. In nucleotides, the CDR3 is TGTGCCAGCAGACTAGCGGGGCCTAGCACAGATACGCAGTATTTT.

J is TRBJ1-6 and V is TRBV11-3; D uncertain. The CDR3 is 16 amino acids. Germline V gene sequence: CDR1 SGHNT, CDR2 YENEEA. Trimming took off 5 bases at V and 6 bases at J, with 17 bases between the two ends. CDR3 coding DNA: TGTGCCAGCAGCCTACACGGATCCCTCCTTAATTCACCCCTCCACTTT. This encodes CASSLHGSLLNSPLHF.

This clonotype was detected ten times or more. The V gene is TRBV7-8, the J gene TRBJ2-5; TRBD1 aligns across 8 bases. The CDR3 has 14 amino acids. Germline V CDR1 and CDR2: SGHVS, FQNEAQ. The trim removed 5 bases at V and 2 bases at J, leaving 4 bases unmatched. CDR3 bases: TGTGCCAGCAGCCCCCGGACAGGGCAAGAGACCCAGTACTTC. It encodes CASSPRTGQETQYF.

The V call is TRBV4-3, the J call TRBJ2-1; D may be TRBD2 (6 bases). The V end was cut by 3 bases, the J end by 2 bases, with 14 bases between. The CDR3 length is 16 residues. CDR1 is LGHNA, CDR2 YSLEER, per germline. The CDR3 sequence is CASSHLVEGPYNEQFF. Here the CDR3 DNA reads TGCGCCAGCAGCCACTTAGTGGAGGGGCCCTACAATGAGCAGTTCTTC.

The chain carries TRBV20-1 and TRBJ1-2, with D possibly TRBD1 on 5 matching bases. Per germline, CDR1 DFQATT and CDR2 SNEGSKA (reference sequence). Trimming shortened V by 6 bases and J by 4 bases, and 9 bases separated the two germline ends. This CDR3 comprises 11 residues. As DNA, the CDR3 is TGCAGTGCCGCGGGGGGCTATGGCTACACCTTC. Translation: CSAAGGYGYTF.

This clonotype was seen only a few times. The chain employs TRBV7-9 and TRBJ2-3; 10 bases are a match to TRBD2. Germline V gene lookup returns CDR1 SEHNR and CDR2 FQNEAQ (reference sequence). The trim removed 1 base at V and 8 bases at J, leaving 15 bases unmatched. This CDR3 region has 18 residues. The CDR3 sequence: CASSLGGEREGRWSTQYF. The CDR3 DNA follows: TGTGCCAGCAGCTTAGGCGGGGAGCGGGAGGGCCGTTGGAGTACGCAGTATTTT.

This clonotype has ten or more counts. The chain joins TRBV4-3 to TRBJ2-1; TRBD2 agrees at 10 bases. CDR1 LGHNA and CDR2 YSLEER come from the germline V gene. V dropped 4 bases and J dropped 7; count of bases not matched to a gene: 10. There are 16 residues in the CDR3. The chain's CDR3 is CASSRTVSSGSNEQFF. As DNA, the CDR3 is TGCGCCAGCAGCCGAACCGTATCTAGCGGGAGTAATGAGCAGTTCTTC.

This clonotype has only a few counts. J is TRBJ2-3 and V is TRBV27; possibly TRBD1 or TRBD2 for D (5 bases each). V lost 6 bases and J lost 5, with 12 bases in between. From germline, CDR1 is MNHEY and CDR2 SMNVEV (reference sequence). The CDR3 length is 13 residues. CDR3 protein: CASRIAGRDTQYF. In nucleotides, the CDR3 is TGTGCCAGCAGGATAGCAGGGAGAGATACGCAGTATTTT.

Only a few counts were recorded for this clonotype. The CDR3 DNA sequence: TGCGCCAGCAGCCAAGCCAGCGGGATTTCCTACAATGAGCAGTTCTTC. This sequence encodes CASSQASGISYNEQFF. V is TRBV4-3 and J is TRBJ2-1; 7 bases fit TRBD2. Trimming removed 1 base from V and 1 base from J; junction bases left unmatched: 4. The CDR3 is made up of 16 amino acids. Germline V gene lookup returns CDR1 LGHNA and CDR2 YSLEER.

J is TRBJ2-3 and V is TRBV7-9; TRBD2 might be the D (6 bases). The V end lost 4 bases, the J end lost 2 bases, and 16 bases lay between the germline ends. Germline V gene data show CDR1 as SEHNR and CDR2 as FQNEAQ (reference sequence). CDR3 length equals 16 residues. The CDR3 spells CASSSRRRGDTDTQYF. For the CDR3, the DNA is TGTGCCAGCAGCTCTCGACGGCGGGGAGACACAGATACGCAGTATTTT. Complete variable domain (other parts from reference TRBV7-9 and TRBJ2-3): DTGVSQNPRHKITKRGQNVTFRCDPISEHNRLYWYRQTLGQGPEFLTYFQNEAQLEKSRLLSDRFSAERPKGSFSTLEIQRTEQGDSAMYLCASSSRRRGDTDTQYFGPGTRLTVL.

The sample holds a few counts of this clonotype. The genes are TRBV19 and TRBJ2-7, with 10 bases that match TRBD2. Unmatched junction bases numbered 4, after V lost 5 bases and J lost 0 bases. The V gene's germline CDR1 is LNHDA and CDR2 SQIVND (reference sequence). The CDR3 runs 15 residues. The CDR3 DNA reads TGTGCCAGTAGTTTCACTAGCGGGAACTCCTACGAGCAGTACTTC. Protein: CASSFTSGNSYEQYF.